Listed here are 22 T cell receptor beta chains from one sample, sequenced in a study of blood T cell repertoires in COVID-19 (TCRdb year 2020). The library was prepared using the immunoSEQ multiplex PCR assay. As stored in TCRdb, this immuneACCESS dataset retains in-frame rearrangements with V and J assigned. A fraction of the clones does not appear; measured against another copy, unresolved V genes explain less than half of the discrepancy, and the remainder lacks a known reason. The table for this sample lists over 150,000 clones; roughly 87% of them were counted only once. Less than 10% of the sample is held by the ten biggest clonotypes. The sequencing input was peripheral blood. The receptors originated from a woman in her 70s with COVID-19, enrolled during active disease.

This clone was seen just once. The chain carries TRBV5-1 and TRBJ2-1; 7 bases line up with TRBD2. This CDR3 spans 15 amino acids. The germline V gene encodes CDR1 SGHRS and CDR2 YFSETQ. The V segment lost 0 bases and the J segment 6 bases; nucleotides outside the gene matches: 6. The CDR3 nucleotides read TGCGCCAGCAGCTTGGGTGTCGCGGGGGTCAATGAGCAGTTCTTC. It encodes CASSLGVAGVNEQFF.

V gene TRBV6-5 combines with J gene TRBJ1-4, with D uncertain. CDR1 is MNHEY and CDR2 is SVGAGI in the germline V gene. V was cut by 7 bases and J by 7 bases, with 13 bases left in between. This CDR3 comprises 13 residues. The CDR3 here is CASTPRGFEKLFF. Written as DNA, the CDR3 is TGTGCCAGCACCCCACGAGGGTTTGAAAAACTGTTTTTT.

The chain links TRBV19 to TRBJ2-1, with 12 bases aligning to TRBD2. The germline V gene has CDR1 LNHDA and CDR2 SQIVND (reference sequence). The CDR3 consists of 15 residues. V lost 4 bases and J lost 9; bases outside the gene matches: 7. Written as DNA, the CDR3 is TGTGCCAGTAGTACGCCCACTAGCGGGAGGATTGAGCAGTTCTTC. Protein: CASSTPTSGRIEQFF. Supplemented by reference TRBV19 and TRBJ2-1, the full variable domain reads DGGITQSPKYLFRKEGQNVTLSCEQNLNHDAMYWYRQDPGQGLRLIYYSQIVNDFQKGDIAEGYSVSREKKESFPLTVTSAQKNPTAFYLCASSTPTSGRIEQFFGPGTRLTVL.

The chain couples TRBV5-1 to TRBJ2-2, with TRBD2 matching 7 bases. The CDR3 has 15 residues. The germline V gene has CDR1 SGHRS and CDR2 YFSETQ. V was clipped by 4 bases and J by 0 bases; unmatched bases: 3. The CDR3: CASSISGTNTGELFF. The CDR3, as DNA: TGCGCCAGCAGCATCAGCGGGACGAACACCGGGGAGCTGTTTTTT.

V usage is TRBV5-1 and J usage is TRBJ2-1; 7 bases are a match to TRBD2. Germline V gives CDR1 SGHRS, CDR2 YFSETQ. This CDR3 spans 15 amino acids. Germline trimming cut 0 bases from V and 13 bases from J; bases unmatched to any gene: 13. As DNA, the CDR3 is TGCGCCAGCAGCTTGGGTAGCGGGTTAGTGGATAACCAGTTCTTC. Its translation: CASSLGSGLVDNQFF.

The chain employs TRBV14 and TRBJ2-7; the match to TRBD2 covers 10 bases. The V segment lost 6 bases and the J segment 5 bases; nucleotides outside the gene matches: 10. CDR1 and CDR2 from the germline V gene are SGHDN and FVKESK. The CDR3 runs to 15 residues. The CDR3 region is CASRLSGRGGNEQYF. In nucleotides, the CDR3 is TGTGCCAGCAGGCTCAGCGGGAGGGGTGGTAACGAGCAGTACTTC.

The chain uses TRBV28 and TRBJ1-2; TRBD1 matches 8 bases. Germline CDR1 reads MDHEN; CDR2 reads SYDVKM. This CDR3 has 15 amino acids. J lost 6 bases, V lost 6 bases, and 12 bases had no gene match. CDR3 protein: CASSPSQDRANGYTF. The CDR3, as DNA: TGTGCCAGCAGCCCTTCTCAGGACAGGGCTAATGGCTACACCTTC.

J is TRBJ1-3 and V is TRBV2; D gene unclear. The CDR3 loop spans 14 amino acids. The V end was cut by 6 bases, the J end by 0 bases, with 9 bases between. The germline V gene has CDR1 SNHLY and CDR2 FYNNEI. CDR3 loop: CASRERFSGNTIYF. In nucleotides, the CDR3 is TGTGCCAGCAGGGAGCGATTCTCTGGAAACACCATATATTTT.

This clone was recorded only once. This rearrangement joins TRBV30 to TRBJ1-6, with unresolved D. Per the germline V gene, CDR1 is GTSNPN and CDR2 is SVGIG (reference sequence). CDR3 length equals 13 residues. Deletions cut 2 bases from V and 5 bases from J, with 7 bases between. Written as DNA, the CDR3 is TGTGCCTGGAGTACCGGGGATAATTCACCCCTCCACTTT. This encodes CAWSTGDNSPLHF.

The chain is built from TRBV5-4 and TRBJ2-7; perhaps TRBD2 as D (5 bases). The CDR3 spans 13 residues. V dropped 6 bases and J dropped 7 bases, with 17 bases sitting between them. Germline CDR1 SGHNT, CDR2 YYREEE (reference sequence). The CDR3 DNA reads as TGTGCCAGCATGGGCCGGGGTCGAGAGGAGCAGTACTTC. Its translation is CASMGRGREEQYF.

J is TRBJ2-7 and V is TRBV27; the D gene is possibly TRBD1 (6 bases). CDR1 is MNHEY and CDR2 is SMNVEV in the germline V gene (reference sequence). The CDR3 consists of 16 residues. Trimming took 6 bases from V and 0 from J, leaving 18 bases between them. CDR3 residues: CASRKWDTRPSYEQYF. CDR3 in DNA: TGTGCCAGCAGGAAATGGGACACCCGCCCCTCCTACGAGCAGTACTTC.

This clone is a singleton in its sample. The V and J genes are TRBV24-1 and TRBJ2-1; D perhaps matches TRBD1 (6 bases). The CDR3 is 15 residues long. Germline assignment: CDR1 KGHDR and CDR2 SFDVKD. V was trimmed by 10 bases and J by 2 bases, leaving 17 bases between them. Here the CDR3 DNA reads TGTGCCACGGGGGCTCAGGGTGGAACCTACAATGAGCAGTTCTTC. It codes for CATGAQGGTYNEQFF.

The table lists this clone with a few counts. CDR3 DNA sequence: TGTGCCAGCAGCCAAGAGACAGTTCTGAACACTGAAGCTTTCTTT. As protein: CASSQETVLNTEAFF. The genes are TRBV3-1 (or the pseudogene TRBV3-2) and TRBJ1-1; tentative D call: TRBD1 (5 bases). This CDR3 spans 15 amino acids. CDR1 LGHDT and CDR2 YNNKEL come from the germline V gene (reference sequence). V lost 0 bases and J 0 bases, leaving 8 bases between the germline ends.

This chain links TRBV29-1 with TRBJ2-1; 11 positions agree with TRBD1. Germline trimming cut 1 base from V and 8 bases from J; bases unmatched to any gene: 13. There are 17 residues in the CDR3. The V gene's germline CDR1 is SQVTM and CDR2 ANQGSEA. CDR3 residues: CSVEGPRDRGYVDEQFF. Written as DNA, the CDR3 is TGCAGCGTTGAAGGGCCCCGGGACAGGGGGTATGTTGATGAGCAGTTCTTC.

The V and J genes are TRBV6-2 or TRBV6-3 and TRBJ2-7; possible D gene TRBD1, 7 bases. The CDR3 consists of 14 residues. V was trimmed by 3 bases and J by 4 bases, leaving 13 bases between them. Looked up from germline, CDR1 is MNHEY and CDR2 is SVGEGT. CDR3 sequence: CASSYRAGGYEQYF. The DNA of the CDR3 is TGTGCCAGCAGTTATCGGGCAGGGGGGTACGAGCAGTACTTC.

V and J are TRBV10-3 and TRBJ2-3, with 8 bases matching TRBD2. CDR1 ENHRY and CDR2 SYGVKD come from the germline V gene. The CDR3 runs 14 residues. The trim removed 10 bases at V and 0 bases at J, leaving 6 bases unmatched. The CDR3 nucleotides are TGTGCCACCACCTCTAGCGGGAGCACAGATACGCAGTATTTT. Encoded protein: CATTSSGSTDTQYF.

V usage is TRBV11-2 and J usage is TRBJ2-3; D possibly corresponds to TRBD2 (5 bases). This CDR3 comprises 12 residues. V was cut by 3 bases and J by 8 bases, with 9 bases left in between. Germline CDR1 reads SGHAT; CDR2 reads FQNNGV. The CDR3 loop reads CASSFEGSTQYF. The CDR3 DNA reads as TGTGCCAGCAGCTTTGAGGGTAGTACGCAGTATTTT.

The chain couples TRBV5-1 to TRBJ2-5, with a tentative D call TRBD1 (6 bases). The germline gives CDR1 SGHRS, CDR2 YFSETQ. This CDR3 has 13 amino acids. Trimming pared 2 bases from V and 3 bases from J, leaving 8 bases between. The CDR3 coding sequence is TGCGCCAGCAGCTTAACAGGGAAAGAGACCCAGTACTTC. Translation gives CASSLTGKETQYF.

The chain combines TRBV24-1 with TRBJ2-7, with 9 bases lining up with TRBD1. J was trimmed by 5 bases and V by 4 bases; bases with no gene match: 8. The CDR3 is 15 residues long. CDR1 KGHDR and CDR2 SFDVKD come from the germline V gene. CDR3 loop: CATSDSDRGGNEQYF. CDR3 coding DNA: TGTGCCACCAGTGACTCGGACAGGGGCGGAAACGAGCAGTACTTC.

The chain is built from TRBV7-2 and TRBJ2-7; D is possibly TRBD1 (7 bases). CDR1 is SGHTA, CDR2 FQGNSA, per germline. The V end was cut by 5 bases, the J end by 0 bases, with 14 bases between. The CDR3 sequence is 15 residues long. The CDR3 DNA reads TGTGCCAGCAGCGAGGGGGGACAGCGCTCCTACGAGCAGTACTTC. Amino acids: CASSEGGQRSYEQYF.

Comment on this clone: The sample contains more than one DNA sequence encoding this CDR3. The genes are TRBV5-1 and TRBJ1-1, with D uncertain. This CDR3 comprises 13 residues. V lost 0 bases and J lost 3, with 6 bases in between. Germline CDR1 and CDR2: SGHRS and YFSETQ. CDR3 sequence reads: CASSLVGDTEAFF. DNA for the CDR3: TGCGCCAGCAGCTTGGTCGGGGACACTGAAGCTTTCTTT.

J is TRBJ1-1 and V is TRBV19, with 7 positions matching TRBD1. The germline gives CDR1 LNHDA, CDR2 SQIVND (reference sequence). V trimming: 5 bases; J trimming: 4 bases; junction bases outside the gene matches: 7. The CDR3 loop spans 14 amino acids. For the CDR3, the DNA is TGTGCCAGTAGTTCGGGACAGTTGGGCACTGAAGCTTTCTTT. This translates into CASSSGQLGTEAFF.